This is a list of T cell receptor beta chains from one sample in a study of early T cells in non-severe SARS-CoV-2 infection. TCRdb independently ran MiXCR on the 5' RACE reads; one entry per CDR3 protein. This table has about 50,000 distinct CDR3 sequences, around 12% appearing once. The sample in question was whole blood, obtained at baseline. These receptors all come from an adult who was a healthcare worker with PCR-confirmed SARS-CoV-2 infection or an uninfected control (not recorded which). Each CDR3 is given with its conserved first and last residue. The D gene is left open where the match is weak. Clone size is stated in some rows and not others, as once, few, many or a class when expanded.

>TRBJ2-1|TRBV20-1|TRBD2|few
CSARPLAGGPPSSYNEQFF
TGCAGTGCTAGACCCCTAGCGGGAGGACCTCCGAGCTCCTACAATGAGCAGTTCTTC
>TRBJ2-3|TRBV5-1|-|-
CASSSGELDTQYF
TGCGCCAGCAGCTCGGGAGAATTAGATACGCAGTATTTT
>TRBJ2-7|TRBV20-1|TRBD2|-
CSARGLAETYEQYF
TGCAGTGCTAGAGGACTAGCGGAAACCTACGAGCAGTACTTC
>TRBJ2-2|TRBV28|TRBD2|few
CASSPRGRHPGGTGELFF
TGTGCCAGCAGCCCCCGCGGGAGGCACCCCGGGGGCACCGGGGAGCTGTTTTTT
>TRBJ1-2|TRBV18|TRBD1|few
CASSLDRDYGYTF
TGTGCCAGCTCACTGGACAGGGACTATGGCTACACCTTC
>TRBJ1-2|TRBV12-3/TRBV12-4|-|few
CASSLQNGIYGYTF
TGTGCCAGCAGTTTACAGAATGGGATCTATGGCTACACCTTC
>TRBJ2-1|TRBV7-9|TRBD2|few
CASSFTGGEQFF
TGTGCCAGCAGCTTCACGGGGGGTGAGCAGTTCTTC
>TRBJ2-7|TRBV29-1|TRBD1|-
CSASGNRGLYEQYF
TGCAGCGCGTCCGGCAACAGGGGGCTCTACGAGCAGTACTTC
>TRBJ2-6|TRBV6-1|-|many
CASSLQGPGANVLTF
TGTGCCAGCAGTTTACAGGGTCCTGGGGCCAACGTCCTGACTTTC
>TRBJ1-4|TRBV7-9|-|many
CASSEKPRTNEKLFF
TGTGCCAGCAGCGAAAAGCCACGGACTAATGAAAAACTGTTTTTT
>TRBJ2-5|TRBV6-2/TRBV6-3|-|few
CASSDVRETQYF
TGTGCCAGCAGTGACGTGAGGGAGACCCAGTACTTC
>TRBJ2-5|TRBV2|-|many
CASSDPPRVETQYF
TGTGCCAGCAGTGATCCCCCCAGGGTGGAGACCCAGTACTTC
>TRBJ1-6|TRBV7-9|TRBD1|-
CASSQRGLSYNSPLHF
TGTGCCAGCAGCCAAAGGGGGCTCTCCTATAATTCACCCCTCCACTTT
>TRBJ2-2|TRBV7-7|-|-
CASSPLGGPDGELFF
TGTGCCAGCAGTCCCCTTGGGGGGCCGGACGGGGAGCTGTTTTTT
>TRBJ2-3|TRBV7-9|-|-
CASSPPDSTDTQYF
TGTGCCAGCAGCCCCCCAGACAGCACAGATACGCAGTATTTT
>TRBJ2-3|TRBV11-2|-|many
CASSLEAVTQYF
TGTGCCAGCAGTCTTGAAGCGGTGACGCAGTATTTT
>TRBJ2-5|TRBV7-9|TRBD1|few
CASSLGTGARETQYF
TGTGCCAGCAGCCTCGGGACAGGGGCTAGAGAGACCCAGTACTTC
>TRBJ2-5|TRBV29-1|-|-
CSVNQRTGKETQYF
TGCAGCGTCAACCAAAGGACGGGAAAAGAGACCCAGTACTTC
>TRBJ1-1|TRBV7-6|-|-
CASSEGGQLNTEAFF
TGTGCCAGCAGCGAGGGCGGACAGTTGAACACTGAAGCTTTCTTT
>TRBJ2-7|TRBV7-6|TRBD2|few
CASSPGLAQSEQYF
TGTGCCAGCAGCCCCGGACTAGCGCAAAGCGAGCAGTACTTC
>TRBJ2-1|TRBV12-3/TRBV12-4|-|few
CASSLEGAYNEQFF
TGTGCCAGCAGTTTGGAGGGCGCCTACAATGAGCAGTTCTTC
>TRBJ2-7|TRBV5-5|TRBD1|-
CASSLGQADYEQYF
TGTGCCAGCAGCCTCGGACAGGCGGACTACGAGCAGTACTTC
>TRBJ2-7|TRBV14|-|-
CASSQVYRQYEQYF
TGTGCCAGCAGCCAAGTCTACAGGCAGTACGAGCAGTACTTC
>TRBJ2-7|TRBV5-4|-|-
CASSLEGSEQYF
TGTGCCAGCAGCTTGGAGGGTAGCGAGCAGTACTTC
>TRBJ1-4|TRBV7-9|-|few
CASRQEGATNEKLFF
TGTGCCAGCAGGCAAGAAGGGGCTACTAATGAAAAACTGTTTTTT
>TRBJ1-4|TRBV4-3|-|few
CASSQDRSQPKLFF
TGCGCCAGCAGCCAAGACAGATCCCAACCGAAACTGTTTTTT
>TRBJ2-5|TRBV13|TRBD2|few
CASSHVAGFQETQYF
TGTGCCAGCAGCCACGTAGCGGGCTTCCAAGAGACCCAGTACTTC
>TRBJ2-1|TRBV6-5|-|many
CASSYEGDSYNEQFF
TGTGCCAGCAGTTACGAAGGAGACTCCTACAATGAGCAGTTCTTC
>TRBJ2-7|TRBV11-2|TRBD1|-
CASRPGTGEDEQYF
TGTGCCAGCAGACCCGGGACAGGGGAGGACGAGCAGTACTTC
>TRBJ2-5|TRBV10-3|TRBD2|-
CAISESTSGQETQYF
TGTGCCATCAGTGAGTCGACTAGCGGGCAAGAGACCCAGTACTTC
>TRBJ2-5|TRBV6-5|-|-
CASSYDGVETQYF
TGTGCCAGCAGTTACGACGGGGTGGAGACCCAGTACTTC
>TRBJ2-1|TRBV20-1|-|few
CSATPDLDEQFF
TGCAGTGCCACTCCGGACTTGGATGAGCAGTTCTTC
>TRBJ1-6|TRBV14|-|-
CASSQEFRRNSPLHF
TGTGCCAGCAGCCAAGAATTCAGAAGGAATTCACCCCTCCACTTT
>TRBJ2-7|TRBV4-3|-|-
CASSQETGDRPYEQYF
TGCGCCAGCAGCCAAGAGACGGGGGACCGGCCCTACGAGCAGTACTTC
>TRBJ2-5|TRBV29-1|-|many
CSDVSRGETQYF
TGCAGCGATGTCAGTCGTGGAGAGACCCAGTACTTC
>TRBJ2-3|TRBV5-1|TRBD2|few
CASSSLAGEIDTQYF
TGCGCCAGCAGCTCACTAGCGGGAGAGATAGATACGCAGTATTTT
>TRBJ2-3|TRBV11-2|-|-
CASSLGHRGDTQYF
TGTGCCAGCAGCTTAGGACACCGGGGAGATACGCAGTATTTT